The 26 T cell receptor beta chains given below trace back to one sample, sequenced in a study of cytomegalovirus exposure and HLA in healthy donors. Primers for the PCR totalled 60 Vbeta and 13 Jbeta. Produced via immunoSEQ multiplex PCR; TCRdb's table is partial and in-frame only. The table shows about 180,000 clones, with around 80% occurring only once. The sequenced sample was PBMCs. Receptors originate from a girl between 10 and 17 years old in good health and CMV-seropositive.

This chain connects TRBV7-6 to TRBJ1-2, with D possibly TRBD1 on 5 matching bases. The V gene lost 5 bases and the J gene lost 0 bases, with 13 bases spanning the gap. Germline values: CDR1 SGHVS, CDR2 FNYEAQ. This CDR3 contains 15 residues. The chain's CDR3 is CASSTRQLTNYGYTF. CDR3 bases: TGTGCCAGCAGCACACGACAGCTCACTAACTATGGCTACACCTTC.

The gene calls are TRBV29-1 and TRBJ1-1; D perhaps matches TRBD1 (5 bases). The length of the CDR3 is 14 residues. The V gene lost 4 bases and the J gene lost 0 bases, with 12 bases spanning the gap. Germline CDR1 and CDR2: SQVTM and ANQGSEA. CDR3 coding DNA: TGCAGCGTTGCAGGGATCCCGGTGAACACTGAAGCTTTCTTT. This sequence encodes CSVAGIPVNTEAFF.

Only one count was recorded for this clone. The sample contains more than one DNA sequence encoding this CDR3. V gene TRBV6-5 combines with J gene TRBJ1-1; no reliable D call. This CDR3 has 14 residues. Germline V gives CDR1 MNHEY, CDR2 SVGAGI. V lost 5 bases and J lost 3, with 13 bases in between. Here the CDR3 reads CASSISDGDTEAFF. As DNA, the CDR3 is TGTGCCAGCAGTATCAGCGACGGGGACACTGAAGCTTTCTTT.

The CDR3 region is CASSPGASGSLSSYEQYF. CDR3 sequence (DNA): TGTGCCAGCAGCCCGGGGGCTAGCGGGAGTTTGAGCTCCTACGAGCAGTACTTC. The chain couples TRBV4-2 to TRBJ2-7; 10 bases match TRBD2. After removal of 4 bases from V and 0 bases from J, the junction contained 12 bases not matched to a gene. The germline CDR1 and CDR2 sequences are LGHNA and YNFKEQ. The CDR3 extends over 18 amino acids.

This chain joins TRBV15 and TRBJ1-4; TRBD1 is a possible D gene (6 bases). In germline, CDR1 is LNHNV, CDR2 YYDKDF (reference sequence). Between the trimmed V and J ends, which lost 11 bases and 4 bases, there was a span of 14 bases. The length of the CDR3 is 13 residues. CDR3 residues: CASKKGDNEKLFF. In DNA, the CDR3 is TGTGCCTCCAAAAAGGGGGATAATGAAAAACTGTTTTTT.

This chain connects TRBV7-6 to TRBJ2-7; TRBD1 aligns across 9 bases. The CDR3 is 15 amino acids. With 5 bases clipped from V and 4 bases from J, the junction kept 9 bases outside the gene matches. The germline gives CDR1 SGHVS, CDR2 FNYEAQ. The CDR3 loop is CASSEGQGTGYEQYF. The DNA of the CDR3 is TGTGCCAGCAGCGAGGGACAGGGAACCGGGTACGAGCAGTACTTC.

J is TRBJ1-2 and V is TRBV29-1; possibly TRBD1 for D (5 bases). Trimming stripped 1 base from V and 5 bases from J, with 11 bases between. Per germline, CDR1 SQVTM and CDR2 ANQGSEA. This CDR3 comprises 13 residues. The CDR3 bases are TGCAGCGTTGAAGCAGGGATATTATATGGCTACACCTTC. It translates to CSVEAGILYGYTF.

This clone has just one count. This chain uses TRBV7-9 with TRBJ2-2; no firm D call. Germline values: CDR1 SEHNR, CDR2 FQNEAQ (reference sequence). The CDR3 is made up of 14 amino acids. V was pared by 1 base and J by 4 bases, with 7 bases between. This chain's CDR3 is CASSLDWATGELFF. CDR3 bases: TGTGCCAGCAGCTTAGACTGGGCCACCGGGGAGCTGTTTTTT.

This sequence joins TRBV25-1 and TRBJ1-3; 7 nucleotides line up with TRBD1. The V and J ends lost 2 bases and 4 bases, in that order; junction bases with no gene match: 2. CDR1 is MGHDK, CDR2 SYGVNS, per germline. The CDR3 is 14 residues long. The CDR3 reads CASSEDRAGNTIYF. As DNA, the CDR3 is TGTGCCAGCAGTGAAGACAGGGCAGGAAACACCATATATTTT.

The chain has TRBV27 and TRBJ2-1; D may be TRBD2 (6 bases). The CDR3 loop spans 15 amino acids. Looked up from germline, CDR1 is MNHEY and CDR2 is SMNVEV (reference sequence). Trimming left V 5 bases short and J 6 bases short, with 17 bases between. The CDR3 sequence is CASSARDWLPNEQFF. The DNA for the CDR3 is TGTGCCAGCAGTGCGAGGGACTGGCTCCCCAATGAGCAGTTCTTC.

The chain joins TRBV30 to TRBJ2-7, with 10 bases that match TRBD2. J was trimmed by 3 bases and V by 2 bases; bases with no gene match: 7. The CDR3 extends over 15 amino acids. CDR1 and CDR2 (germline): GTSNPN, SVGIG (reference sequence). Here the CDR3 reads CAWSPSGSYNYEQYF. CDR3 coding DNA: TGTGCCTGGAGTCCTAGCGGGAGTTACAACTACGAGCAGTACTTC.

The gene calls are TRBV27 and TRBJ1-4; perhaps TRBD1 as D (5 bases). Germline V lookup: CDR1 MNHEY, CDR2 SMNVEV (reference sequence). Trimming shortened V by 5 bases and J by 8 bases, and 21 bases separated the two germline ends. This CDR3 spans 16 amino acids. The DNA for the CDR3 is TGTGCCAGCAGTCCCATCCCACAGGAAAGTGGAGAAAAACTGTTTTTT. It is translated as CASSPIPQESGEKLFF.

V is TRBV27 and J is TRBJ1-1; no clear D gene. CDR1 and CDR2 (germline): MNHEY, SMNVEV (reference sequence). V gave up 5 bases and J gave up 6 bases, with 13 bases separating them. This CDR3 is 13 amino acids long. CDR3 sequence reads: CASSTHSWSEAFF. The CDR3 DNA is TGTGCCAGCAGTACACACAGTTGGTCTGAAGCTTTCTTT.

This clone was found a few times. J is TRBJ1-1 and V is TRBV30; tentative D call: TRBD1 (5 bases). CDR3 length: 13 amino acids. Germline V gene data show CDR1 as GTSNPN and CDR2 as SVGIG (reference sequence). Trimming shortened V by 3 bases and J by 0 bases, and 8 bases separated the two germline ends. In DNA form, the CDR3 reads TGTGCCTGGAGAAGGGGTATGAACACTGAAGCTTTCTTT. This sequence encodes CAWRRGMNTEAFF.

J is TRBJ2-1 and V is TRBV27; TRBD2 matches at 14 bases. Unmatched junction bases numbered 4, after V lost 5 bases and J lost 7 bases. Germline lookup yields CDR1 MNHEY and CDR2 SMNVEV (reference sequence). The CDR3 covers 15 residues. This chain's CDR3 is CASSPRLAGGNEQFF. Here the CDR3 DNA reads TGTGCCAGCAGTCCGAGACTAGCGGGGGGGAATGAGCAGTTCTTC.

The chain is built from TRBV20-1 and TRBJ1-1; maybe TRBD1 (5 bases). CDR1 and CDR2 (germline): DFQATT, SNEGSKA (reference sequence). The CDR3 contains 11 residues. Trimming removed 8 bases at V and 10 bases at J, with 17 bases between. CDR3 region: CSPQVALGAFF. CDR3 nucleotide sequence: TGCAGTCCACAGGTGGCCTTGGGAGCTTTCTTT.

The chain is built from TRBV2 and TRBJ2-7; D perhaps matches TRBD2 (6 bases). The CDR3 has 14 residues. The V end was cut by 4 bases, the J end by 2 bases, with 12 bases between. Germline V gene data show CDR1 as SNHLY and CDR2 as FYNNEI. The CDR3 loop reads CASSGTKVAYEQYF. CDR3 DNA sequence: TGTGCCAGCAGTGGGACTAAGGTTGCCTACGAGCAGTACTTC.

This clone is a singleton in its sample. The chain combines TRBV27 with TRBJ2-3; TRBD2 agrees at 10 bases. CDR1 is MNHEY, CDR2 SMNVEV, per germline (reference sequence). The CDR3 extends over 16 amino acids. Germline trimming cut 8 bases from V and 2 bases from J; bases unmatched to any gene: 10. The chain's CDR3 is CASERRTSGITDTQYF. CDR3 DNA sequence: TGTGCCAGCGAAAGGCGAACTAGCGGGATCACAGATACGCAGTATTTT.

About this clone itself: Different DNA sequences within this sample yield the same CDR3. This chain joins TRBV19 and TRBJ2-3; D gene unclear. The CDR3 consists of 12 residues. V was pared by 5 bases and J by 0 bases, with 3 bases between. The V gene's germline CDR1 is LNHDA and CDR2 SQIVND (reference sequence). In nucleotides, the CDR3 is TGTGCCAGTAGTCCAAGCACAGATACGCAGTATTTT. Its protein is CASSPSTDTQYF.

The chain recombines TRBV9 with TRBJ2-3, with D unresolved. This CDR3 has 14 residues. V lost 0 bases and J lost 1, with 6 bases in between. Germline CDR1 reads SGDLS; CDR2 reads YYNGEE. CDR3 loop: CASSVGRGTDTQYF. DNA of the CDR3: TGTGCCAGCAGCGTAGGTCGGGGCACAGATACGCAGTATTTT.

The rearrangement uses TRBV28 and TRBJ1-1; D gene unclear. The CDR3 consists of 14 residues. Germline lookup yields CDR1 MDHEN and CDR2 SYDVKM. Between the trimmed V and J ends, which lost 3 bases and 7 bases, there was a span of 15 bases. The CDR3 loop is CASSFRMGSVEAFF. The CDR3 DNA reads as TGTGCCAGCAGTTTCCGAATGGGGAGTGTTGAAGCTTTCTTT.

The rearrangement links TRBV5-4 to TRBJ2-1; 8 bases line up with TRBD1. With V trimmed by 3 bases and J by 4 bases, 3 bases remained unmatched. The germline V gene has CDR1 SGHNT and CDR2 YYREEE (reference sequence). The CDR3 consists of 14 residues. The CDR3 spells CASSSGQVYNEQFF. The DNA of the CDR3 is TGTGCCAGCAGCTCGGGACAGGTTTACAATGAGCAGTTCTTC.

This sequence joins TRBV15 and TRBJ1-2; D is ambiguous. This CDR3 has 14 amino acids. Trimming took 0 bases from V and 11 from J, leaving 16 bases between them. Looked up from germline, CDR1 is LNHNV and CDR2 is YYDKDF (reference sequence). Written as DNA, the CDR3 is TGTGCCACCAGCAGAGATCGACGTATGCGGAGGTACACCTTC. Its protein is CATSRDRRMRRYTF. Combining the CDR3 with reference TRBV15 and TRBJ1-2 gives the whole variable domain DAMVIQNPRYQVTQFGKPVTLSCSQTLNHNVMYWYQQKSSQAPKLLFHYYDKDFNNEADTPDNFQSRRPNTSFCFLDIRSPGLGDTAMYLCATSRDRRMRRYTFGSGTRLTVV.

The chain has TRBV7-9 and TRBJ2-1; D remains ambiguous. CDR3 length equals 13 residues. V lost 8 bases and J 5 bases, leaving 13 bases between the germline ends. Germline V gene lookup returns CDR1 SEHNR and CDR2 FQNEAQ (reference sequence). The DNA for the CDR3 is TGTGCCAGCTCCAATCCTCAGGACAATGAGCAGTTCTTC. Translated, it gives CASSNPQDNEQFF.

This chain connects TRBV4-2 to TRBJ2-7; 9 nucleotides match TRBD2. The germline gives CDR1 LGHNA, CDR2 YNFKEQ. V gave up 4 bases and J gave up 6 bases; unmatched junction bases: 10. The CDR3 is 15 amino acids. The CDR3 DNA follows: TGTGCCAGCAGCCCCCCCCCAGCGGGAGGAGGCGAGCAGTACTTC. It translates to CASSPPPAGGGEQYF.

J is TRBJ2-1 and V is TRBV11-2; the match to TRBD2 covers 12 bases. There are 18 residues in the CDR3. With V trimmed by 0 bases and J by 8 bases, 11 bases remained unmatched. Germline V lookup: CDR1 SGHAT, CDR2 FQNNGV. The CDR3 DNA is TGTGCCAGCAGCTTAGACGATATCATAGGGACTAGCGGGTATGAGCAGTTCTTC. As protein: CASSLDDIIGTSGYEQFF.